Below, 24 T cell receptor beta chains from the same sample are listed, as sequenced in a study of blood T cell repertoires in COVID-19. Here immunoSEQ multiplex PCR was the method, and the copy in TCRdb shows in-frame clones only, minus some. The sample consists of approximately 250,000 clones, approximately 80% of them appearing once. The sequencing input was peripheral blood. These receptors all stem from a woman in her forties or fifties with acute or convalescent COVID-19.

J is TRBJ1-6 and V is TRBV3-1 (or the pseudogene TRBV3-2); D remains ambiguous. The ends were cut back, 4 bases at V and 12 bases at J, with 7 bases in the middle. CDR1 and CDR2 (germline): LGHDT, YNNKEL (reference sequence). This CDR3 contains 11 residues. The CDR3 is CASSLLRPLHF. The DNA of the CDR3 is TGTGCCAGCAGCCTTCTTAGACCCCTCCACTTT.

This clone has a handful of counts. The rearrangement uses TRBV28 and TRBJ1-2, with D possibly matching TRBD1 (5 bases). The germline gives CDR1 MDHEN, CDR2 SYDVKM. The CDR3 extends over 15 amino acids. V was clipped by 8 bases and J by 7 bases, with 23 bases between them. The CDR3: CASETQSGAQGGYTF. CDR3 nucleotide sequence: TGTGCCAGCGAAACCCAATCCGGAGCTCAGGGTGGCTACACCTTC.

J is TRBJ2-7 and V is TRBV30; D may be TRBD2 (5 bases). This CDR3 spans 13 amino acids. V was clipped by 3 bases and J by 9 bases, with 18 bases between them. CDR1 is GTSNPN and CDR2 is SVGIG in the germline V gene (reference sequence). The CDR3 sequence: CAWSGNGETGQYF. The DNA of the CDR3 is TGTGCCTGGAGCGGGAACGGGGAAACCGGGCAGTACTTC.

CDR3 sequence reads: CASSFRLADSLDTQYF. Here the CDR3 DNA reads TGTGCCAGCAGTTTCAGACTAGCGGATTCTTTGGATACGCAGTATTTT. This chain joins TRBV14 and TRBJ2-3; 9 nucleotides align to TRBD2. The CDR3 sequence is 16 residues long. Germline V gene sequence: CDR1 SGHDN, CDR2 FVKESK. The ends lost 6 bases at V and 6 bases at J; junction bases unmatched: 13.

This chain uses TRBV9 with TRBJ1-2; 9 bases agree with TRBD1. Germline V gives CDR1 SGDLS, CDR2 YYNGEE. The J segment lost 7 bases and the V segment lost 4 bases, leaving 5 bases of the junction unmatched. CDR3 length: 13 residues. The CDR3 bases are TGTGCCAGCAGCTTAAGACAGGGGGGTGGCTACACCTTC. Translation: CASSLRQGGGYTF. Complete variable domain (other parts from reference TRBV9 and TRBJ1-2): DSGVTQTPKHLITATGQRVTLRCSPRSGDLSVYWYQQSLDQGLQFLIQYYNGEERAKGNILERFSAQQFPDLHSELNLSSLELGDSALYFCASSLRQGGGYTFGSGTRLTVV.

The chain uses TRBV19 and TRBJ1-5; TRBD1 matches 7 bases. Germline CDR1 and CDR2: LNHDA and SQIVND (reference sequence). J gave up 5 bases and V 0 bases, and 10 bases lay outside the gene matches. The CDR3 length is 17 residues. DNA of the CDR3: TGTGCCAGTAGTATAGAGACAGGGTCCCATCACTATCAGCCCCAGCATTTT. Translation gives CASSIETGSHHYQPQHF.

The chain joins TRBV7-2 to TRBJ1-1, with 9 bases matching TRBD1. The CDR3 consists of 14 residues. With 2 bases clipped from V and 5 bases from J, the junction kept 3 bases outside the gene matches. Per germline, CDR1 SGHTA and CDR2 FQGNSA. The chain's CDR3 is CASSLTGGRTEAFF. The CDR3 DNA reads as TGTGCCAGCAGCTTAACAGGGGGCCGGACTGAAGCTTTCTTT. Together with reference TRBV7-2 and TRBJ1-1, the CDR3 gives the full variable domain: GAGVSQSPSNKVTEKGKDVELRCDPISGHTALYWYRQSLGQGLEFLIYFQGNSAPDKSGLPSDRFSAERTGGSVSTLTIQRTQQEDSAVYLCASSLTGGRTEAFFGQGTRLTVV.

The chain combines TRBV6-2 or TRBV6-3 with TRBJ2-7; 7 positions agree with TRBD1. CDR3 size: 14 residues. The germline V gene has CDR1 MNHEY and CDR2 SVGEGT. J gave up 0 bases and V 5 bases, and 4 bases lay outside the gene matches. CDR3: CASSLTGDSYEQYF. The CDR3 DNA reads TGTGCCAGCAGTCTAACAGGGGACTCCTACGAGCAGTACTTC.

The J gene is TRBJ2-7, the V gene TRBV16; 11 bases align to TRBD1. The germline CDR1 and CDR2 sequences are KGHSY and FQNENV. With 6 bases clipped from V and 4 bases from J, the junction kept 11 bases outside the gene matches. This CDR3 region has 16 residues. CDR3 sequence reads: CASSPDWTGGIYEQYF. The CDR3 coding sequence is TGTGCCAGCAGTCCCGACTGGACAGGGGGCATATACGAGCAGTACTTC.

This sequence joins TRBV28 and TRBJ1-5; D is possibly TRBD1 (5 bases). From germline, CDR1 is MDHEN and CDR2 SYDVKM. The CDR3 is 14 residues long. The germline V and J ends were trimmed by 6 bases and 9 bases, with 18 bases remaining between them. In nucleotides, the CDR3 is TGTGCCAGCAGAACCCCCGGGGGGTCAAGGCCCCAGCATTTT. This encodes CASRTPGGSRPQHF.

V usage is TRBV28 and J usage is TRBJ2-7, with 7 bases aligning to TRBD1. The germline CDR1 and CDR2 sequences are MDHEN and SYDVKM. The CDR3 loop spans 13 amino acids. V lost 6 bases and J lost 3; bases outside the gene matches: 5. The CDR3 loop is CASRTTGRYEQYF. The CDR3 DNA follows: TGTGCCAGCAGGACGACAGGGCGCTACGAGCAGTACTTC. Full variable domain (outside the CDR3, taken from reference TRBV28 and TRBJ2-7): DVKVTQSSRYLVKRTGEKVFLECVQDMDHENMFWYRQDPGLGLRLIYFSYDVKMKEKGDIPEGYSVSREKKERFSLILESASTNQTSMYLCASRTTGRYEQYFGPGTRLTVT.

The CDR3 bases are TGTGCCAGCAGCAAGCAGAACAGGGTATCCTACAATGAGCAGTTCTTC. Translation gives CASSKQNRVSYNEQFF. The rearrangement links TRBV21-1 to TRBJ2-1; the table's D gene call, TRBD1, was not cross checked with the DNA. TRBV21-1 represents a pseudogene. CDR3 length equals 16 residues.

The chain joins TRBV4-1 to TRBJ1-1; no firm D call. Germline V gene lookup returns CDR1 MGHRA and CDR2 YSYEKL. The length of the CDR3 is 15 residues. V lost 0 bases to trimming and J lost 1 base, with 9 bases between them. CDR3 DNA: TGCGCCAGCAGCCAAGACTCCTCAGGGAACACTGAAGCTTTCTTT. Its translation is CASSQDSSGNTEAFF.

The chain couples TRBV19 to TRBJ2-6, with 8 bases that match TRBD1. Germline V gene sequence: CDR1 LNHDA, CDR2 SQIVND (reference sequence). V shed 7 bases and J 0 bases; nucleotides not matched to a gene: 8. This CDR3 region has 17 residues. The CDR3 coding sequence is TGTGCCAGTACCGGGACAGGCCTATACTCTGGGGCCAACGTCCTGACTTTC. Translated, it gives CASTGTGLYSGANVLTF.

The chain couples TRBV7-2 to TRBJ2-7, with a weak D call TRBD1 (7 bases). Trimming took off 4 bases at V and 2 bases at J, with 15 bases between the two ends. In germline, CDR1 is SGHTA, CDR2 FQGNSA. The length of the CDR3 is 15 residues. The CDR3 nucleotides are TGTGCCAGCAGCTCCCGACAGGGAGGCCCCTACGAGCAGTACTTC. It yields the protein CASSSRQGGPYEQYF.

The chain employs TRBV6-1 and TRBJ1-2; 10 nucleotides align to TRBD1. Germline lookup yields CDR1 MNHNS and CDR2 SASEGT. The ends lost 4 bases at V and 3 bases at J; junction bases unmatched: 8. This CDR3 has 16 amino acids. The chain's CDR3 is CASSGTGTGDDYGYTF. The CDR3 coding sequence is TGTGCCAGCAGTGGAACCGGGACAGGGGACGACTATGGCTACACCTTC.

The V call is TRBV2, the J call TRBJ1-1; possible D gene TRBD1, 6 bases. The germline V gene encodes CDR1 SNHLY and CDR2 FYNNEI. The CDR3 is made up of 12 amino acids. The V end lost 6 bases, the J end lost 10 bases, and 15 bases lay between the germline ends. Here the CDR3 DNA reads TGTGCCAGCAGAGAAACAGGGAGAGGAGCTTTCTTT. Encoded protein: CASRETGRGAFF.

The V and J genes are TRBV2 and TRBJ2-3; D is possibly TRBD1 (5 bases). Trimming took 6 bases from V and 1 from J, leaving 11 bases between them. This CDR3 spans 14 amino acids. CDR1 and CDR2 (germline): SNHLY, FYNNEI. The CDR3 protein is CASSLVRGTDTQYF. The CDR3 nucleotides read TGTGCCAGCAGCCTGGTCAGGGGCACAGATACGCAGTATTTT.

The chain combines TRBV15 with TRBJ1-6, with D perhaps matching TRBD1 (5 bases). Germline-derived CDR1 and CDR2 are LNHNV and YYDKDF (reference sequence). With 3 bases removed from V and 2 bases from J, the gap between germline ends came to 11 bases. This CDR3 is 16 amino acids long. Here the CDR3 reads CATSRDTGTYNSPLHF. In DNA, the CDR3 is TGTGCCACCAGCAGGGACACCGGTACCTATAATTCACCCCTCCACTTT.

The V call is TRBV19, the J call TRBJ1-1; weak D call: TRBD1 (6 bases). The germline CDR1 and CDR2 sequences are LNHDA and SQIVND (reference sequence). Trimming left V 11 bases short and J 1 base short, with 14 bases between. The length of the CDR3 is 13 residues. CDR3 nucleotide sequence: TGTGCCGGGACGGACAGCGGGAACACTGAAGCTTTCTTT. Translating gives CAGTDSGNTEAFF.

J is TRBJ2-2 and V is TRBV6-5; weak D call: TRBD2 (6 bases). The V and J ends lost 2 bases and 3 bases respectively, with 10 bases between them. Germline-derived CDR1 and CDR2 are MNHEY and SVGAGI. The CDR3 totals 15 residues. CDR3 sequence reads: CASSYAGTYTGELFF. In nucleotides, the CDR3 is TGTGCCAGCAGTTACGCGGGGACCTACACCGGGGAGCTGTTTTTT.

The V call is TRBV3-1 (or the pseudogene TRBV3-2), the J call TRBJ1-1; D remains ambiguous. Per the germline V gene, CDR1 is LGHDT and CDR2 is YNNKEL (reference sequence). This CDR3 is built from 13 residues. Between the trimmed V and J ends, which lost 2 bases and 5 bases, there was a span of 9 bases. The chain's CDR3 is CASSQLLLTEAFF. In DNA form, the CDR3 reads TGTGCCAGCAGCCAATTACTTCTTACTGAAGCTTTCTTT.

The V and J genes are TRBV5-4 and TRBJ2-5; the match to TRBD2 covers 8 bases. V lost 4 bases, J lost 4 bases, and 9 bases stayed unmatched. The length of the CDR3 is 15 residues. The germline gives CDR1 SGHNT, CDR2 YYREEE (reference sequence). The DNA of the CDR3 is TGTGCCAGCAGCCCCTCGAGCGGGAGACCAGAGACCCAGTACTTC. Protein sequence: CASSPSSGRPETQYF.

The V and J genes are TRBV7-2 and TRBJ1-1; perhaps TRBD1 as D (6 bases). Germline CDR1 reads SGHTA; CDR2 reads FQGNSA. The CDR3 consists of 15 residues. V lost 2 bases and J lost 5, with 15 bases in between. CDR3 bases: TGTGCCAGCAGCTTACAGTCAGGGGTGGGGACTGAAGCTTTCTTT. Its protein product is CASSLQSGVGTEAFF.